This T cell receptor beta chain was documented in a study of CD8+CD57+ T cells in acquired aplastic anemia. After removal of 10 bases from V and 7 bases from J, the junction contained 17 bases not matched to a gene. Germline values: CDR1 ENHRY, CDR2 SYGVKD. This CDR3 is 15 amino acids long. According to the study, genomic DNA was the template for TCR beta VDJ and CDR3 profiling. One entry per CDR3 protein results from TCRdb running MiXCR on the reads. The repertoire includes about 160,000 distinct CDR3 sequences, around half of them detected once, and roughly 2.9% sits in the top ten. Before being chosen for sequencing, patients had shown CD8+CD57+ cell expansion by flow cytometry.

The V call is TRBV10-3, the J call TRBJ2-7; TRBD2 agrees at 9 bases. Material for sequencing was sorted CD4+, CD8+, or CD8+CD57+ T cells (not recorded which) from PBMCs. The TCR originated in a human donor with aplastic anemia. The CDR3 spells CASRDLSGGLNEQYF. The CDR3 DNA sequence: TGTGCCAGCAGGGACCTTAGCGGGGGACTCAATGAGCAGTACTTC.